This paragraph covers one TCR beta chain sequence. No antigen is known for it. Trimming took off 0 bases at V and 11 bases at J, with 17 bases between the two ends. Per the germline V gene, CDR1 is LGHNA and CDR2 is YNFKEQ. This CDR3 spans 15 amino acids. The data stem from a study of blood T cells in healthy people across ages. For the second PCR, which ran for roughly 7 to 11 cycles, a sample-barcoded 5' primer and a J-beta primer mix were used. MiXCR, run by TCRdb on the 5' RACE reads, gives a single entry per CDR3 protein. The sample shows over 1,500,000 distinct CDR3 sequences, about two fifths of them seen only once. Study-wide points: Roughly linearly, TCR beta diversity per million T cells fell as age increased.

The chain employs TRBV4-2 and TRBJ2-1; the D is unclear. The sequencing sample was made of blood. This clonotype was obtained from a human donor in good health. This CDR3 is CASSQEVLSPMQQFF. CDR3 in DNA: TGTGCCAGCAGCCAAGAAGTACTATCCCCCATGCAGCAGTTCTTC.